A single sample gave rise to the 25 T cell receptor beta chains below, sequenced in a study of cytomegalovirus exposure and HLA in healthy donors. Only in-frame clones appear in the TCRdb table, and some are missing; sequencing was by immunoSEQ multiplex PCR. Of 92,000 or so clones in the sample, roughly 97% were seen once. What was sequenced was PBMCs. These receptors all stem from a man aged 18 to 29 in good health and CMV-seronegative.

CDR3 nucleotide sequence: TGTGCCAGCAGTTCCCTAGGAGCGGGAGTCGAGCAGTACGTC. Protein sequence: CASSSLGAGVEQYV. V is TRBV27 and J is TRBJ2-7; 8 nucleotides agree with TRBD2. J lost 6 bases, V lost 4 bases, and 8 bases had no gene match. The CDR3 runs 14 residues. Per the germline V gene, CDR1 is MNHEY and CDR2 is SMNVEV (reference sequence).

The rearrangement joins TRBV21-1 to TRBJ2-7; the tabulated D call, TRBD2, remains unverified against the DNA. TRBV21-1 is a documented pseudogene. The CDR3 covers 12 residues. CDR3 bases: TGTGCCAGCAAAAGGGACTCCTACGAGCAGTACGTC. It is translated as CASKRDSYEQYV.

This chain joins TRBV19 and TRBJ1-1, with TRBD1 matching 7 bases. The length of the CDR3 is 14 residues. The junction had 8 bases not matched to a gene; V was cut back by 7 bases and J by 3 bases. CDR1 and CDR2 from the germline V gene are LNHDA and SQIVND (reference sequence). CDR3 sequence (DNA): TGTGCCAGTACTACGTCCGGGACAGACACTGAAGCTTTCTTT. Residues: CASTTSGTDTEAFF.

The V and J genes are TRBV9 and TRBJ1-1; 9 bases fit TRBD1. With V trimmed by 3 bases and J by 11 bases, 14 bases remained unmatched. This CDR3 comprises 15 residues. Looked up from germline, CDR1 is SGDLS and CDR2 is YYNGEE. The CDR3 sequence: CASSARPGQGMRAFF. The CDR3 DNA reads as TGTGCCAGCAGCGCGAGGCCGGGACAGGGTATGAGGGCTTTCTTT.

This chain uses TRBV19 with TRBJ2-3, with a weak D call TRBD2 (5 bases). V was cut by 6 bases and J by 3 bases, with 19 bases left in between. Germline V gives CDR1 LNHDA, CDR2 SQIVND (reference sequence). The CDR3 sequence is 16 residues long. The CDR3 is CASRPLRETGTDTQYF. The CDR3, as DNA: TGTGCCAGTAGACCCCTAAGAGAGACGGGAACAGATACGCAGTATTTT.

The CDR3 coding sequence is TGTGCCAGCAGCTCCGGACTAGCGGAAAGGGGTTCCACAGATACGCAGTATTTT. This encodes CASSSGLAERGSTDTQYF. The rearrangement links TRBV5-6 to TRBJ2-3, with 10 bases that match TRBD2. V shed 3 bases, J shed 2 bases, and the junction held 12 bases outside the gene matches. This CDR3 is 18 amino acids long. Germline CDR1 SGHDT, CDR2 YYEEEE.

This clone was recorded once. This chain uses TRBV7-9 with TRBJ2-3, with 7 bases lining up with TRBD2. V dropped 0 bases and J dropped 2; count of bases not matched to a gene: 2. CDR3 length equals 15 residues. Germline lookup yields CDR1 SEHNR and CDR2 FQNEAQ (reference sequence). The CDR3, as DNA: TGTGCCAGCAGCTTAGCCGGGACTACCACAGATACGCAGTATTTT. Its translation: CASSLAGTTTDTQYF.

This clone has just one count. The CDR3 loop reads CASPTGSNQPQHF. The CDR3 DNA sequence: TGTGCCAGTCCAACAGGGAGCAATCAGCCCCAGCATTTT. The chain carries TRBV21-1 and TRBJ1-5; TRBD1 is the table's D call and was not checked against the DNA. TRBV21-1 is reported as a pseudogene. This CDR3 is 13 amino acids long.

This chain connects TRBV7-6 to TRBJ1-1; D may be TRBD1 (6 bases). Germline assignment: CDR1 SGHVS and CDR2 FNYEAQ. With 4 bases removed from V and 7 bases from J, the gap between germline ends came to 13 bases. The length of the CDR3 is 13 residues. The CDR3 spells CASSYITGIEAFF. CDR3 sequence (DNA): TGTGCCAGCAGCTACATAACAGGGATTGAAGCTTTCTTT.

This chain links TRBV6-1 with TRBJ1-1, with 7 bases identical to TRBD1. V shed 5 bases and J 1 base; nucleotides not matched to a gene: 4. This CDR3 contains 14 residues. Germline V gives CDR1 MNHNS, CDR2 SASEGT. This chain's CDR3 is CASSRTGSNTEAFF. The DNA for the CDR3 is TGTGCCAGCAGTCGGACAGGCTCGAACACTGAAGCTTTCTTT.

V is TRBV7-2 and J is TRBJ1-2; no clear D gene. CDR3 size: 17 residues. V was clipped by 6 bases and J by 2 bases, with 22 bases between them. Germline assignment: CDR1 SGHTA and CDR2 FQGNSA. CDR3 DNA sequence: TGTGCCAGCAGACTGAACAGAGCTCTACCCTACAACTATGGCTACACCTTC. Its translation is CASRLNRALPYNYGYTF.

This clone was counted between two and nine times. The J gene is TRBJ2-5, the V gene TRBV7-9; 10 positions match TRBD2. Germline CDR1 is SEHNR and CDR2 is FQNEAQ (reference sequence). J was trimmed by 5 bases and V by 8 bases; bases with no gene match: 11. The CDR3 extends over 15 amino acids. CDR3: CASGTSSGRRETQYF. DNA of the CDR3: TGTGCCAGCGGCACTAGTAGCGGGAGGCGGGAGACCCAGTACTTC.

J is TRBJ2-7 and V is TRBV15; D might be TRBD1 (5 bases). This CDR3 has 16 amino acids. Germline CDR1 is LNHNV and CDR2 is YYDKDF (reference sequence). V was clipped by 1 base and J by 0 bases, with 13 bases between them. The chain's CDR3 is CATSRGGLAASYEQYF. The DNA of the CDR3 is TGTGCCACCAGCAGAGGGGGCCTCGCAGCCTCCTACGAGCAGTACTTC.

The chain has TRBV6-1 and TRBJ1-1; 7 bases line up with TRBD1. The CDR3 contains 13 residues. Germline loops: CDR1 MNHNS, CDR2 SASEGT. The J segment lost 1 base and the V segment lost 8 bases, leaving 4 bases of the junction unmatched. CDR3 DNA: TGTGCCAGCGGGGGACAGCCGAACACTGAAGCTTTCTTT. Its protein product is CASGGQPNTEAFF.

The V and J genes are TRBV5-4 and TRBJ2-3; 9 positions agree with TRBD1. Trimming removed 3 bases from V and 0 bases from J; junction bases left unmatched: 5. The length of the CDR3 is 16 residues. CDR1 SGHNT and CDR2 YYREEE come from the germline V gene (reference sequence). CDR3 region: CASSSPGQGSTDTQYF. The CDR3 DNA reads TGTGCCAGCAGCTCGCCGGGACAGGGCAGCACAGATACGCAGTATTTT.

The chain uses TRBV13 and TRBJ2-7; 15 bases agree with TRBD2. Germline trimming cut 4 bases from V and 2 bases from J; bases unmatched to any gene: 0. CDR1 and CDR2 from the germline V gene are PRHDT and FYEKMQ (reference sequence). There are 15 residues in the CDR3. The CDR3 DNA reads TGTGCCAGCAGCTGGACTAGCGGGAGGGCCTACGAGCAGTACTTC. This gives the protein CASSWTSGRAYEQYF.

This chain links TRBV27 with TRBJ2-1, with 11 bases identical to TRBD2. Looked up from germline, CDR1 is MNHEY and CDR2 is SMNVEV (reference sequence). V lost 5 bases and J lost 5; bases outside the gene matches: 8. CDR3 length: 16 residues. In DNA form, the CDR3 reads TGTGCCAGCAGTAACCTACTAGCGGGAGCCCACAATGAGCAGTTCTTC. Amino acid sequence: CASSNLLAGAHNEQFF.

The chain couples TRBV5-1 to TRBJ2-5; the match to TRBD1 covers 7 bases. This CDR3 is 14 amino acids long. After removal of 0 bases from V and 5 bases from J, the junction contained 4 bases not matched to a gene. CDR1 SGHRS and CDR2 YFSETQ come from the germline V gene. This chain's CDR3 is CASSLGDSWETQYF. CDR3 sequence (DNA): TGCGCCAGCAGCTTGGGGGACAGTTGGGAGACCCAGTACTTC.

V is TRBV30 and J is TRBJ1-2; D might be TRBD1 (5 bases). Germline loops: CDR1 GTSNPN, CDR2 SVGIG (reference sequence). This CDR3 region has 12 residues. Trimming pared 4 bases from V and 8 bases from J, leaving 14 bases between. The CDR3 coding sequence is TGTGCCTGGAAGTTAGGGAGGGGCGGCTACACCTTC. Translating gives CAWKLGRGGYTF.

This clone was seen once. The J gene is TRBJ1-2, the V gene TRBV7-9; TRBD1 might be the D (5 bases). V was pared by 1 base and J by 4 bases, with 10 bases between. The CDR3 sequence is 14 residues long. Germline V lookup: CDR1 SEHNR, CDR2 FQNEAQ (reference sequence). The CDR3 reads CASSLVQALYGYTF. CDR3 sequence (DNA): TGTGCCAGCAGCTTAGTACAGGCCCTCTATGGCTACACCTTC.

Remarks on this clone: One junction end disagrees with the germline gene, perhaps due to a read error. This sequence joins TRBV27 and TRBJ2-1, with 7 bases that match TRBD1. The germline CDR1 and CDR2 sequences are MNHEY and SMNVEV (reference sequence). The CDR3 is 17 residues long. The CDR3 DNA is TGTGCCAGCGGTTTATTTTCCGGGACAGTACTTTACAATGAGCAGTTCTTC. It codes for CASGLFSGTVLYNEQFF.

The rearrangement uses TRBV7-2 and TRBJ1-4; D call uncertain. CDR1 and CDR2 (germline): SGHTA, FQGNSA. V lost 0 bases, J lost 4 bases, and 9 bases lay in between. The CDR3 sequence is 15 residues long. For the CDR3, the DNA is TGTGCCAGCAGCTTAGCGGGAGGGATTAATGAAAAACTGTTTTTT. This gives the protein CASSLAGGINEKLFF.

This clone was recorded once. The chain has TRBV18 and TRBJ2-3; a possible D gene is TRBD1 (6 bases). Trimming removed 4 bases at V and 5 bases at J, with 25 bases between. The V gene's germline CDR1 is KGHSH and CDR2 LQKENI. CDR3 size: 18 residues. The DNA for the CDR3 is TGTGCCAGCTCACAACAAAAATCAGGGGAAGGGTTTCGAGATACGCAGTATTTT. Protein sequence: CASSQQKSGEGFRDTQYF.

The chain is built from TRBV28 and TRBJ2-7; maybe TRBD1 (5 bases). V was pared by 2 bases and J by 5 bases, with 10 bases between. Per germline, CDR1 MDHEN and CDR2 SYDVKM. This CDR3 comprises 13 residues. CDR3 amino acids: CASSLLQGNEQYF. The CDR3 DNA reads TGTGCCAGCAGTTTACTCCAGGGAAACGAGCAGTACTTC.

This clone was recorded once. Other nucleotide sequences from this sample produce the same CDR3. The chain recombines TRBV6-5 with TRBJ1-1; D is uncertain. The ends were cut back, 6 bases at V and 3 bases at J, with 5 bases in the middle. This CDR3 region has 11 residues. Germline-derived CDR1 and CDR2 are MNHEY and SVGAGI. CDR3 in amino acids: CASSRDTEAFF. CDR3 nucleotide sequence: TGTGCCAGCAGCCGCGACACTGAAGCTTTCTTT.